The text below deals with one TCR beta chain. What it binds is not known. The data belong to a study of T cell responses to AZD1222 COVID-19 vaccine. Broader study findings: Of spike-specific TCRs, nearly half reportedly target regions left unmutated in variants. Baseline antibody screening turned up just a handful of seropositive AZD1222 recipients. Spike-specific TCR breadth and depth both grew after two AZD1222 doses. White British donors predominated, females outnumbered males, and clonal diversity was possibly underestimated.

The V segment lost 7 bases and the J segment 10 bases; nucleotides outside the gene matches: 2. Germline assignment: CDR1 KGHDR and CDR2 SFDVKD. CDR3 length: 10 residues. Generated by immunoSEQ multiplex PCR, the TCRdb table keeps only in-frame clones and is missing some. The sample records over 100,000 clones, about 91% being singletons. The sequence came from an adult in good health. This chain joins TRBV24-1 and TRBJ1-1; 7 nucleotides match TRBD1. The sequences come from peripheral blood, collected on day 0 of AZD1222 vaccination. For the CDR3, the DNA is TGTGCCACCAGCAGGGGGGGAGCTTTCTTT. Amino acids: CATSRGGAFF.